Listed below are T cell receptor beta chains from one sample, sequenced in a study of blood T cell repertoires in COVID-19. The data were produced by immunoSEQ multiplex PCR, yet TCRdb's version contains in-frame clones alone and is incomplete. This sample yields approximately 75,000 clones, of which more than 75% are seen a single time; 28% belongs to the top ten. Sequenced sample: peripheral blood. These receptors originate from a woman older than 75 with active or convalescent COVID-19. Both conserved end residues are part of each CDR3. Fields, in order: J gene, clone size, V gene, D gene, CDR3 length, CDR3 DNA, CDR3 protein. The D gene is left open where the match is weak. Not every row has a clone size; where given, it reads once, few, many or a size class.

j_gene: TRBJ2-5; abundance: once; v_gene: TRBV19; d_gene: .; len: 14; CDR3nt: TGTGCCAGTAGAAAACAGGGAATCGGGGAGACCCAGTACTTC; CDR3aa: CASRKQGIGETQYF
j_gene: TRBJ1-2; abundance: .; v_gene: TRBV5-6; d_gene: TRBD1; len: 15; CDR3nt: TGTGCCAGCAGTTGGGGACAGGACCTTAACTATGGCTACACCTTC; CDR3aa: CASSWGQDLNYGYTF
j_gene: TRBJ2-4; abundance: .; v_gene: TRBV30; d_gene: .; len: 13; CDR3nt: TGTGCCTGGAGGAATCAGGGGAAAAACATTCAGTACTTC; CDR3aa: CAWRNQGKNIQYF
j_gene: TRBJ2-7; abundance: few; v_gene: TRBV4-1; d_gene: .; len: 14; CDR3nt: TGCGCCAGCAGCCAAGACACAAGCTCCTACGAGCAGTACTTC; CDR3aa: CASSQDTSSYEQYF
j_gene: TRBJ2-3; abundance: .; v_gene: TRBV3-1/TRBV3-2; d_gene: TRBD2; len: 13; CDR3nt: TGTGCCAGCGGGGGGGAGAGCACAGATACGCAGTATTTT; CDR3aa: CASGGESTDTQYF
j_gene: TRBJ1-6; abundance: .; v_gene: TRBV4-3; d_gene: .; len: 17; CDR3nt: TGCGCCAGCAGCCAAGAGGTACGGGGTTCCCATAATTCACCCCTCCACTTT; CDR3aa: CASSQEVRGSHNSPLHF
j_gene: TRBJ2-5; abundance: .; v_gene: TRBV7-7; d_gene: TRBD2; len: 15; CDR3nt: TGTGCTAGCAGCTTAGCGACTAGCGGGGAAGAGACCCAGTACTTC; CDR3aa: CASSLATSGEETQYF
j_gene: TRBJ1-1; abundance: .; v_gene: TRBV7-8; d_gene: TRBD1; len: 17; CDR3nt: TGTGCCAGCAGCTTACGGTGGACAGGGGATCGACAAGCTGAAGCTTTCTTT; CDR3aa: CASSLRWTGDRQAEAFF
j_gene: TRBJ2-7; abundance: .; v_gene: TRBV11-2; d_gene: .; len: 15; CDR3nt: TGTGCCAGCAGCCTCGGACATATCGGCTCCTACGAGCAGTACTTC; CDR3aa: CASSLGHIGSYEQYF